The 30 T cell receptor beta chains presented below share a single source sample, sequenced in a study of T cells after yellow fever vaccination. One entry per CDR3 protein results from TCRdb running MiXCR on the 5' RACE reads. The table lists 150,000 or so distinct CDR3 sequences, approximately 6.6% of them singletons, with more than 0.6% in the top ten. The material was CD4+ T cells sorted from PBMCs, obtained 10 days after the yellow fever booster vaccination. These receptors were obtained from a man aged 25-40 years who received the YFV17D yellow fever vaccine.

In this sample, this clonotype turned up a few times. CDR3 amino acids: CATAGTDTQYF. As DNA, the CDR3 is TGTGCCACCGCGGGCACAGATACGCAGTATTTT. V and J are TRBV7-2 and TRBJ2-3; D gene unclear. Germline-derived CDR1 and CDR2 are SGHTA and FQGNSA. This CDR3 contains 11 residues. Trimming removed 10 bases at V and 1 base at J, with 6 bases between.

As for this clonotype: This may be a read error: a much more frequent sequence differs by one nucleotide. The chain carries TRBV6-5 and TRBJ1-6, with D possibly matching TRBD1 (5 bases). The CDR3 is 17 residues long. V was cut by 2 bases and J by 6 bases, with 17 bases left in between. The germline CDR1 and CDR2 sequences are MNHEY and SVGAGI. DNA of the CDR3: TGTGCCAGCAGTTACGCGGGCAGGGCCGCGAGTAATTCACCCCTCCACTTT. It yields the protein CASSYAGRAASNSPLHF.

This clonotype has a count of ten or more. J is TRBJ2-6 and V is TRBV5-1; possible D gene TRBD1, 5 bases. V lost 0 bases, J lost 4 bases, and 11 bases lay in between. From germline, CDR1 is SGHRS and CDR2 YFSETQ. This CDR3 has 16 residues. The CDR3 reads CASSLAGQEGANVLTF. DNA of the CDR3: TGCGCCAGCAGCTTGGCAGGGCAGGAAGGGGCCAACGTCCTGACTTTC.

The J gene is TRBJ2-3, the V gene TRBV5-1; TRBD2 might be the D (5 bases). The CDR3 totals 14 residues. CDR1 is SGHRS, CDR2 YFSETQ, per germline. V lost 4 bases and J 0 bases, leaving 9 bases between the germline ends. The CDR3 reads CASSTIASTDTQYF. CDR3 bases: TGCGCCAGCAGCACTATAGCGAGCACAGATACGCAGTATTTT.

This clonotype was detected many times. The chain is built from TRBV12-3 or TRBV12-4 and TRBJ2-7; D unclear. The germline V and J ends were trimmed by 7 bases and 3 bases, with 16 bases remaining between them. The CDR3 contains 14 residues. CDR3 sequence reads: CASTPSGGFYEQYF. The CDR3, as DNA: TGTGCCAGCACCCCCTCGGGCGGCTTCTACGAGCAGTACTTC.

This clonotype was picked up many times. This chain links TRBV5-1 with TRBJ1-5; 7 bases align to TRBD1. The V gene's germline CDR1 is SGHRS and CDR2 YFSETQ. This CDR3 spans 14 amino acids. The trim removed 7 bases at V and 4 bases at J, leaving 8 bases unmatched. CDR3 in amino acids: CASEGARGNQPQHF. CDR3 coding DNA: TGCGCCAGCGAGGGGGCCAGGGGAAATCAGCCCCAGCATTTT.

CDR3 DNA: TGTGCCAGCAGTCAGTCCGGGACTAAGGACGAGCAGTACTTC. It translates to CASSQSGTKDEQYF. The V gene is TRBV6-5, the J gene TRBJ2-7; 7 positions agree with TRBD2. CDR1 is MNHEY and CDR2 is SVGAGI in the germline V gene. V gave up 5 bases and J gave up 5 bases; unmatched junction bases: 9. The CDR3 has 14 amino acids.

Many counts were recorded for this clonotype. V and J are TRBV5-5 and TRBJ2-3; TRBD2 agrees at 7 bases. This CDR3 comprises 14 residues. From germline, CDR1 is SGHKS and CDR2 YYEKEE (reference sequence). The V gene end was trimmed by 2 bases and the J gene end by 4 bases; junction bases not matched to a gene: 4. CDR3 protein: CASSFAGESDTQYF. The CDR3 nucleotides read TGTGCCAGCAGCTTCGCGGGAGAATCAGATACGCAGTATTTT.

This clonotype showed up many times. The genes are TRBV20-1 and TRBJ2-5; no reliable D call. Per the germline V gene, CDR1 is DFQATT and CDR2 is SNEGSKA (reference sequence). Trimming took 2 bases from V and 3 from J, leaving 7 bases between them. CDR3 length: 12 amino acids. The CDR3 reads CSARHSKETQYF. CDR3 DNA: TGCAGTGCTAGACACAGCAAAGAGACCCAGTACTTC.

In this sample, this clonotype turned up many times. The chain has TRBV7-9 and TRBJ2-5; weak D call: TRBD2 (6 bases). Germline CDR1 is SEHNR and CDR2 is FQNEAQ (reference sequence). The CDR3 spans 15 residues. The V gene lost 3 bases and the J gene lost 3 bases, with 14 bases spanning the gap. The CDR3 nucleotides are TGTGCCAGCAGCTTGGGGACTGCAACAGAAGAGACCCAGTACTTC. It encodes CASSLGTATEETQYF.

This clonotype was counted at least ten times. The chain is built from TRBV4-3 and TRBJ2-3, with D unresolved. The germline V and J ends were trimmed by 3 bases and 6 bases, with 10 bases remaining between them. The CDR3 sequence is 13 residues long. In germline, CDR1 is LGHNA, CDR2 YSLEER. CDR3: CASSQDGPDTQYF. The CDR3 DNA reads TGCGCCAGCAGCCAGGACGGACCCGATACGCAGTATTTT.

In its sample, this clonotype was seen many times. This sequence joins TRBV18 and TRBJ2-1; TRBD1 matches at 11 bases. The CDR3 has 15 residues. Germline CDR1 KGHSH, CDR2 LQKENI. Trimming took 2 bases from V and 7 from J; bases not matched to a gene: 4. In DNA, the CDR3 is TGTGCCAGCTCACCAGGGACAGGGGGTGGAAATGAGCAGTTCTTC. It encodes CASSPGTGGGNEQFF. The whole variable domain, filled in from reference TRBV18 and TRBJ2-1, reads NAGVMQNPRHLVRRRGQEARLRCSPMKGHSHVYWYRQLPEEGLKFMVYLQKENIIDESGMPKERFSAEFPKEGPSILRIQQVVRGDSAAYFCASSPGTGGGNEQFFGPGTRLTVL.

This clonotype was found many times. The chain couples TRBV18 to TRBJ2-1; 7 bases fit TRBD2. The V gene's germline CDR1 is KGHSH and CDR2 LQKENI. The CDR3 spans 15 residues. The V gene end was trimmed by 3 bases and the J gene end by 4 bases; junction bases not matched to a gene: 6. CDR3 nucleotides: TGTGCCAGCTCACCGGCGAGCGGGGCATACAATGAGCAGTTCTTC. This gives the protein CASSPASGAYNEQFF.

This clonotype was counted ten times or more. This chain joins TRBV5-1 and TRBJ2-4; no definite D call. Germline V gene sequence: CDR1 SGHRS, CDR2 YFSETQ. V was trimmed by 1 base and J by 0 bases, leaving 8 bases between them. The CDR3 loop spans 15 amino acids. CDR3 coding DNA: TGCGCCAGCAGCTTGAACCCTCAAGCCAAAAACATTCAGTACTTC. Amino acid sequence: CASSLNPQAKNIQYF.

This clonotype was seen repeatedly, ten times or more. The gene calls are TRBV5-1 and TRBJ2-7; 8 nucleotides agree with TRBD2. V shed 7 bases and J 2 bases; nucleotides not matched to a gene: 11. The CDR3 runs 15 residues. In germline, CDR1 is SGHRS, CDR2 YFSETQ. Here the CDR3 reads CASGSQAGVTYEQYF. The CDR3 bases are TGCGCCAGCGGGAGCCAAGCGGGAGTGACCTACGAGCAGTACTTC.

This clonotype was seen a few times. The rearrangement links TRBV30 to TRBJ2-3, with 11 positions matching TRBD2. Germline CDR1 is GTSNPN and CDR2 is SVGIG (reference sequence). The CDR3 extends over 15 amino acids. With 8 bases clipped from V and 2 bases from J, the junction kept 9 bases outside the gene matches. Here the CDR3 reads CAGPLTSGNTDTQYF. DNA for the CDR3: TGTGCCGGCCCTTTGACTAGCGGGAACACAGATACGCAGTATTTT.

The sample holds many counts of this clonotype. The gene calls are TRBV5-6 and TRBJ2-1, with 7 bases that match TRBD1. Looked up from germline, CDR1 is SGHDT and CDR2 is YYEEEE. This CDR3 has 14 residues. V was clipped by 3 bases and J by 7 bases; unmatched bases: 7. The CDR3: CASSWRSTGNEQFF. CDR3 nucleotide sequence: TGTGCCAGCAGCTGGAGGTCGACAGGGAATGAGCAGTTCTTC.

In this sample, this clonotype turned up many times. The CDR3 protein is CSASFGWDTQYF. For the CDR3, the DNA is TGCAGTGCTAGTTTCGGCTGGGATACGCAGTATTTT. The J gene is TRBJ2-3, the V gene TRBV20-1; no reliable D call. The CDR3 spans 12 residues. Germline CDR1 is DFQATT and CDR2 is SNEGSKA (reference sequence). V dropped 3 bases and J dropped 6 bases, with 10 bases sitting between them.

J is TRBJ2-1 and V is TRBV20-1; TRBD2 matches at 9 bases. The CDR3 length is 14 residues. Germline trimming cut 6 bases from V and 6 bases from J; bases unmatched to any gene: 9. Germline-derived CDR1 and CDR2 are DFQATT and SNEGSKA (reference sequence). The CDR3 region is CSASVGTSINEQFF. CDR3 nucleotide sequence: TGCAGTGCGTCTGTGGGGACTAGCATCAATGAGCAGTTCTTC.

The rearrangement links TRBV5-6 to TRBJ2-5, with D tentatively TRBD2 (6 bases). Germline CDR1 and CDR2: SGHDT and YYEEEE. The length of the CDR3 is 14 residues. The V end lost 4 bases, the J end lost 5 bases, and 15 bases lay between the germline ends. The CDR3 loop is CASSPWTRGETQYF. CDR3 bases: TGTGCCAGCAGCCCCTGGACCCGGGGGGAGACCCAGTACTTC. The complete variable domain, with remaining parts taken from reference TRBV5-6 and TRBJ2-5, reads DAGVTQSPTHLIKTRGQQVTLRCSPKSGHDTVSWYQQALGQGPQFIFQYYEEEERQRGNFPDRFSGHQFPNYSSELNVNALLLGDSALYLCASSPWTRGETQYFGPGTRLLVL.

At least ten counts were recorded for this clonotype. The V and J genes are TRBV7-9 and TRBJ2-7; the match to TRBD2 covers 7 bases. V lost 1 base, J lost 0 bases, and 6 bases stayed unmatched. The CDR3 runs 16 residues. In germline, CDR1 is SEHNR, CDR2 FQNEAQ (reference sequence). CDR3 sequence: CASSLGSGKSSYEQYF. In DNA form, the CDR3 reads TGTGCCAGCAGCTTAGGAAGCGGGAAAAGCTCCTACGAGCAGTACTTC.

This clonotype has a count of ten or more. CDR3 loop: CASSSLAGGAYNEQFF. The CDR3 bases are TGTGCCAGCAGTTCCCTGGCGGGAGGGGCCTACAATGAGCAGTTCTTC. The chain employs TRBV6-5 and TRBJ2-1; TRBD2 matches 9 bases. Germline V gene data show CDR1 as MNHEY and CDR2 as SVGAGI. With 4 bases clipped from V and 2 bases from J, the junction kept 6 bases outside the gene matches. CDR3 size: 16 residues.

In this sample, this clonotype turned up many times. The chain couples TRBV11-2 to TRBJ2-1; D is perhaps TRBD1 or TRBD2 (5 bases each). The length of the CDR3 is 14 residues. V was cut by 4 bases and J by 7 bases, with 14 bases left in between. Germline V gene sequence: CDR1 SGHAT, CDR2 FQNNGV. The CDR3 spells CASSYTGTENEQFF. The CDR3 nucleotides are TGTGCCAGCAGCTACACCGGGACCGAAAATGAGCAGTTCTTC.

Ten or more counts support this clonotype. The chain carries TRBV12-3 or TRBV12-4 and TRBJ1-2, with D tentatively TRBD1 (6 bases). The CDR3 length is 13 residues. Trimming left V 5 bases short and J 7 bases short, with 14 bases between. Here the CDR3 DNA reads TGTGCCAGCAGTCCAGGCAGGGGTTCTGGCTACACCTTC. Amino acids: CASSPGRGSGYTF.

In this sample, this clonotype turned up many times. The chain recombines TRBV28 with TRBJ2-5; 8 bases map to TRBD1. Germline V CDR1 and CDR2: MDHEN, SYDVKM. The CDR3 runs to 13 residues. Germline trimming cut 7 bases from V and 3 bases from J; bases unmatched to any gene: 4. The CDR3 loop reads CASTQGAEETQYF. CDR3 bases: TGTGCCAGCACCCAGGGGGCGGAAGAGACCCAGTACTTC.

This clonotype was counted a few times. The chain couples TRBV9 to TRBJ2-1; 9 bases line up with TRBD2. The CDR3 length is 15 residues. CDR1 and CDR2 from the germline V gene are SGDLS and YYNGEE. Unmatched junction bases numbered 6, after V lost 0 bases and J lost 8 bases. The CDR3 DNA follows: TGTGCCAGCAGCGTAGATGGGACTAGCTTCGATGAGCAGTTCTTC. The encoded protein is CASSVDGTSFDEQFF.

This clonotype was observed many times. This chain links TRBV25-1 with TRBJ2-6; perhaps TRBD2 as D (6 bases). Germline assignment: CDR1 MGHDK and CDR2 SYGVNS. The germline V and J ends were trimmed by 4 bases and 3 bases, with 13 bases remaining between them. This CDR3 has 16 amino acids. The DNA for the CDR3 is TGTGCCAGCAGTGCCCTCGGAGGGAATGGGGCCAACGTCCTGACTTTC. It is translated as CASSALGGNGANVLTF.

This clonotype showed up many times. The V call is TRBV7-2, the J call TRBJ1-1; the D gene is possibly TRBD1 (5 bases). Deletions cut 5 bases from V and 5 bases from J, with 18 bases between. This CDR3 comprises 15 residues. Germline V gene sequence: CDR1 SGHTA, CDR2 FQGNSA. The CDR3 loop is CASSTRGGGFTEAFF. CDR3 DNA: TGTGCCAGCAGCACCCGTGGGGGGGGTTTTACTGAAGCTTTCTTT.

This clonotype was observed many times. This chain joins TRBV7-9 and TRBJ2-1; 15 bases agree with TRBD2. V shed 1 base and J 6 bases; nucleotides not matched to a gene: 4. CDR3 length: 17 residues. Germline V gene lookup returns CDR1 SEHNR and CDR2 FQNEAQ (reference sequence). CDR3 nucleotide sequence: TGTGCCAGCAGCTTAGGGACTAGCGGGAGGGCCGGCAATGAGCAGTTCTTC. Its protein is CASSLGTSGRAGNEQFF.

This clonotype was found many times. The chain is built from TRBV13 and TRBJ2-3; the D call may be TRBD1 or TRBD2 (5 bases each). Trimming stripped 8 bases from V and 2 bases from J, with 17 bases between. The CDR3 is 15 amino acids. In germline, CDR1 is PRHDT, CDR2 FYEKMQ (reference sequence). The CDR3 bases are TGTGCCAGCGCCCCCCGGGACCATAACACAGATACGCAGTATTTT. Translated, it gives CASAPRDHNTDTQYF.